Listed here is a single T cell receptor (beta chain). This entry belongs to a study of T-cell memory formation after mild COVID-19. TCRdb re-analysed the 5' RACE reads in MiXCR, keeping a single row per CDR3 protein. The data show about 130,000 distinct CDR3 sequences, with roughly 15% seen just once and around 13% held by the top ten. The germline V gene encodes CDR1 SEHNR and CDR2 FQNEAQ (reference sequence). V was trimmed by 5 bases and J by 7 bases, leaving 12 bases between them. This CDR3 has 12 residues. What was sequenced was PBMCs or a T cell subset sorted from them (not recorded which). This receptor was obtained from an adult woman who had mild COVID-19 (a few samples of this study predate the infection). Cell type and time point are not known. The J gene is TRBJ2-7, the V gene TRBV7-9, with D possibly called TRBD1 or TRBD2 (5 bases each). CDR3 DNA sequence: TGTGCCAGCAGCCACGGGACGGGGGAGCAGTACTTC. It yields the protein CASSHGTGEQYF.